Shown below are 32 T cell receptor beta chains from a single sample sequenced in a study of beta chain features in type 1 diabetes. Overall study results and limits: TCRB CDR3 length was moderately but significantly reduced in all four CD4+ subsets of Type 1 diabetes patients.

These TCRs' antigens remain unknown. The investigators reverse transcribed all of the isolated RNA, so they sequenced expressed TCRB transcripts. The data were produced by immunoSEQ multiplex PCR, yet TCRdb's version contains in-frame clones alone and is incomplete. The repertoire has about 340,000 clones, approximately 13% of them found once; the top ten carry roughly 0.015%. The sample comprised naive CD4+ T cells from blood. The receptors stem from a woman between 18 and 29 years old with type 1 diabetes.

The chain couples TRBV15 to TRBJ2-6; 8 bases agree with TRBD1. V lost 5 bases and J lost 0; bases outside the gene matches: 9. Germline CDR1 reads LNHNV; CDR2 reads YYDKDF (reference sequence). This CDR3 spans 18 amino acids. The DNA for the CDR3 is TGTGCCACCAGCCCTCCGGGACAGGATTCCTCTGGGGCCAACGTCCTGACTTTC. The encoded protein is CATSPPGQDSSGANVLTF.

There are a few counts of this clone. The CDR3 loop reads CSVGHRLLNTEAFF. The CDR3 nucleotides read TGCAGCGTTGGCCACAGGCTTCTGAACACTGAAGCTTTCTTT. The chain employs TRBV29-1 and TRBJ1-1; a possible D gene is TRBD1 (5 bases). The CDR3 length is 14 residues. Germline values: CDR1 SQVTM, CDR2 ANQGSEA. Trimming stripped 4 bases from V and 0 bases from J, with 12 bases between. Using reference TRBV29-1 and TRBJ1-1 for the parts outside the CDR3, the full variable domain is SAVISQKPSRDICQRGTSLTIQCQVDSQVTMMFWYRQQPGQSLTLIATANQGSEATYESGFVIDKFPISRPNLTFSTLTVSNMSPEDSSIYLCSVGHRLLNTEAFFGQGTRLTVV.

The J gene is TRBJ2-1, the V gene TRBV7-2, with TRBD2 matching 9 bases. The CDR3 is 16 amino acids. The germline CDR1 and CDR2 sequences are SGHTA and FQGNSA. Germline trimming cut 3 bases from V and 9 bases from J; bases unmatched to any gene: 12. CDR3 DNA: TGTGCCAGCAGCTTGGAGGGGACTAGCAACCGTGCTGAGCAGTTCTTC. The encoded protein is CASSLEGTSNRAEQFF.

This rearrangement joins TRBV7-9 to TRBJ2-7; no reliable D call. V was shortened by 4 bases and J by 2 bases, with 12 bases between the two germline ends. The CDR3 is 14 amino acids. Germline CDR1 SEHNR, CDR2 FQNEAQ (reference sequence). CDR3 in amino acids: CASSSLSGTYEQYF. CDR3 sequence (DNA): TGTGCCAGCAGCTCCCTCTCGGGTACCTACGAGCAGTACTTC. Using reference TRBV7-9 and TRBJ2-7 for the parts outside the CDR3, the full variable domain is DTGVSQNPRHKITKRGQNVTFRCDPISEHNRLYWYRQTLGQGPEFLTYFQNEAQLEKSRLLSDRFSAERPKGSFSTLEIQRTEQGDSAMYLCASSSLSGTYEQYFGPGTRLTVT.

The chain combines TRBV27 with TRBJ1-2; 12 bases are shared with TRBD1. The CDR3 is made up of 14 amino acids. Germline CDR1 is MNHEY and CDR2 is SMNVEV (reference sequence). V was clipped by 6 bases and J by 4 bases; unmatched bases: 3. Here the CDR3 DNA reads TGTGCCAGCAGGGGGACAGGGGGCTTCTATGGCTACACCTTC. It encodes CASRGTGGFYGYTF.

The chain recombines TRBV5-6 with TRBJ1-5, with TRBD1 matching over 9 bases. Per germline, CDR1 SGHDT and CDR2 YYEEEE. With 1 base clipped from V and 2 bases from J, the junction kept 1 base outside the gene matches. The CDR3 has 15 amino acids. CDR3 in amino acids: CASSLWTGGNQPQHF. DNA for the CDR3: TGTGCCAGCAGCTTGTGGACAGGGGGCAATCAGCCCCAGCATTTT.

The sample holds a few counts of this clone. The V gene is TRBV4-3, the J gene TRBJ2-1, with 10 bases fitting TRBD2. The trim removed 3 bases at V and 4 bases at J, leaving 3 bases unmatched. Germline assignment: CDR1 LGHNA and CDR2 YSLEER. The CDR3 covers 15 residues. The CDR3, as DNA: TGCGCCAGCAGCCAGAGCGGGAGGGAATACAATGAGCAGTTCTTC. Amino acid sequence: CASSQSGREYNEQFF.

This clone was recorded a few times. The chain couples TRBV7-3 to TRBJ2-3; 9 bases line up with TRBD2. V trimming: 1 base; J trimming: 0 bases; junction bases outside the gene matches: 5. Germline assignment: CDR1 SGHTA and CDR2 FQGTGA. The CDR3 length is 17 residues. DNA for the CDR3: TGTGCCAGCAGCTTAAGCGCTAGCGGGACTAGCACAGATACGCAGTATTTT. The encoded protein is CASSLSASGTSTDTQYF.

This clone has only a few counts. V usage is TRBV6-6 and J usage is TRBJ2-1; 12 positions agree with TRBD2. The CDR3 length is 15 residues. Trimming took 7 bases from V and 7 from J; bases not matched to a gene: 8. Germline CDR1 is MNHNY and CDR2 is SVGAGI (reference sequence). The DNA of the CDR3 is TGTGCCAGCAATCGCGCGACTAGCGGGAGAAATGAGCAGTTCTTC. Its protein is CASNRATSGRNEQFF.

A few counts support this clone. The gene calls are TRBV28 and TRBJ2-1, with 7 positions matching TRBD2. Germline V gives CDR1 MDHEN, CDR2 SYDVKM. Trimming cost V 2 bases and J 8 bases; bases outside gene matches: 12. CDR3 length equals 16 residues. The CDR3 region has the DNA TGTGCCAGCAGTTTAATGGCTAGCGGTAAGAGGCATGAGCAGTTCTTC. Encoded protein: CASSLMASGKRHEQFF.

The gene calls are TRBV11-2 and TRBJ1-1; D is uncertain. V was pared by 1 base and J by 6 bases, with 3 bases between. Germline lookup yields CDR1 SGHAT and CDR2 FQNNGV. CDR3 length equals 11 residues. As DNA, the CDR3 is TGTGCCAGCAGCTTAGTCGCTGAAGCTTTCTTT. This gives the protein CASSLVAEAFF. The full variable domain, completed using reference TRBV11-2 and TRBJ1-1, is EAGVAQSPRYKIIEKRQSVAFWCNPISGHATLYWYQQILGQGPKLLIQFQNNGVVDDSQLPKDRFSAERLKGVDSTLKIQPAKLEDSAVYLCASSLVAEAFFGQGTRLTVV.

This clone showed up just a few times. This rearrangement joins TRBV19 to TRBJ2-1; 7 bases are a match to TRBD2. The CDR3 runs to 14 residues. After removal of 3 bases from V and 2 bases from J, the junction contained 1 base not matched to a gene. CDR1 LNHDA and CDR2 SQIVND come from the germline V gene (reference sequence). The CDR3 here is CASSMAGAYNEQFF. The CDR3 DNA is TGTGCCAGTAGTATGGCGGGAGCCTACAATGAGCAGTTCTTC.

The J gene is TRBJ1-2, the V gene TRBV27, with D possibly being TRBD1 (6 bases). Trimming took 4 bases from V and 0 from J, leaving 12 bases between them. The CDR3 runs 15 residues. CDR1 is MNHEY and CDR2 is SMNVEV in the germline V gene (reference sequence). The CDR3 is CASSWTALANYGYTF. The CDR3 DNA is TGTGCCAGCAGTTGGACAGCATTAGCTAACTATGGCTACACCTTC.

The chain uses TRBV6-1 and TRBJ2-7; tentatively, D is TRBD1 (5 bases). The CDR3 consists of 11 residues. The germline CDR1 and CDR2 sequences are MNHNS and SASEGT. V lost 6 bases to trimming and J lost 3 bases, with 6 bases between them. The CDR3 DNA sequence: TGTGCCAGCAGGACAGTCTACGAGCAGTACGTC. Translated, it gives CASRTVYEQYV.

This clone was counted between two and nine times. This chain links TRBV29-1 with TRBJ1-4; D might be TRBD1 (5 bases). V lost 1 base, J lost 8 bases, and 11 bases lay in between. Germline V gene lookup returns CDR1 SQVTM and CDR2 ANQGSEA. The CDR3 has 13 residues. This CDR3 is CSVEGPGEEKLFF. The CDR3 DNA reads TGCAGCGTTGAAGGCCCGGGGGAGGAAAAACTGTTTTTT.

V gene TRBV5-1 combines with J gene TRBJ2-1; 8 bases fit TRBD2. The CDR3 totals 18 residues. CDR1 SGHRS and CDR2 YFSETQ come from the germline V gene. Trimming took 2 bases from V and 4 from J; bases not matched to a gene: 14. The CDR3 DNA reads as TGCGCCAGCAGCTTACTATCTCCGGCGGGAGGTGGGTACAATGAGCAGTTCTTC. Amino acid sequence: CASSLLSPAGGGYNEQFF. Complete variable domain (other parts from reference TRBV5-1 and TRBJ2-1): KAGVTQTPRYLIKTRGQQVTLSCSPISGHRSVSWYQQTPGQGLQFLFEYFSETQRNKGNFPGRFSGRQFSNSRSEMNVSTLELGDSALYLCASSLLSPAGGGYNEQFFGPGTRLTVL.

The chain's CDR3 is CASSFSPGQGYEQYF. The CDR3 bases are TGCGCCAGCAGCTTCTCGCCGGGACAGGGTTACGAGCAGTACTTC. The chain recombines TRBV5-1 with TRBJ2-7, with TRBD1 matching 9 bases. J lost 4 bases, V lost 2 bases, and 7 bases had no gene match. CDR1 is SGHRS and CDR2 is YFSETQ in the germline V gene. CDR3 length equals 15 residues. The complete variable domain, with remaining parts taken from reference TRBV5-1 and TRBJ2-7, reads KAGVTQTPRYLIKTRGQQVTLSCSPISGHRSVSWYQQTPGQGLQFLFEYFSETQRNKGNFPGRFSGRQFSNSRSEMNVSTLELGDSALYLCASSFSPGQGYEQYFGPGTRLTVT.

This chain uses TRBV25-1 with TRBJ2-7; TRBD1 matches at 7 bases. CDR3 length: 15 amino acids. Germline CDR1 MGHDK, CDR2 SYGVNS. Trimming removed 3 bases from V and 0 bases from J; junction bases left unmatched: 5. The CDR3 DNA is TGTGCCAGCAGTGAGGCCGGGACAGCCTCCTACGAGCAGTACTTC. Encoded protein: CASSEAGTASYEQYF.

This clone appeared a few times. The rearrangement uses TRBV6-5 and TRBJ1-1, with 9 bases lining up with TRBD1. With V trimmed by 6 bases and J by 5 bases, 7 bases remained unmatched. CDR3 length equals 14 residues. Germline V gives CDR1 MNHEY, CDR2 SVGAGI. This CDR3 is CASRPDRGGTEAFF. CDR3 in DNA: TGTGCCAGCAGGCCCGACAGGGGGGGGACTGAAGCTTTCTTT.

V gene TRBV7-2 combines with J gene TRBJ1-5; D possibly corresponds to TRBD1 (5 bases). This CDR3 comprises 17 residues. CDR1 SGHTA and CDR2 FQGNSA come from the germline V gene. Deletions cut 4 bases from V and 6 bases from J, with 22 bases between. The CDR3 DNA is TGTGCCAGCAGCTCCTTAGGCACTGGCAGGGCCCTTCAGCCCCAGCATTTT. It encodes CASSSLGTGRALQPQHF.

The chain employs TRBV29-1 and TRBJ2-3, with 9 positions matching TRBD2. The V gene's germline CDR1 is SQVTM and CDR2 ANQGSEA. V was pared by 4 bases and J by 6 bases, with 11 bases of the junction left unmatched. The CDR3 is made up of 15 amino acids. In DNA, the CDR3 is TGCAGCGTTGGATTGGCGGGAGGGCCAATGGATACGCAGTATTTT. Translating gives CSVGLAGGPMDTQYF.

A few counts support this clone. The chain employs TRBV7-2 and TRBJ2-3; 9 nucleotides align to TRBD2. CDR3 length: 16 residues. The germline V gene encodes CDR1 SGHTA and CDR2 FQGNSA. V was clipped by 5 bases and J by 6 bases; unmatched bases: 12. CDR3 residues: CASSPRLAGEGDTQYF. CDR3 DNA: TGTGCCAGCAGCCCGAGGTTAGCGGGGGAAGGCGATACGCAGTATTTT.

This clone was detected a few times. This sample includes further DNA sequences coding for the same CDR3. The chain recombines TRBV5-1 with TRBJ2-1, with 9 bases fitting TRBD2. V lost 0 bases to trimming and J lost 2 bases; unmatched junction nucleotides: 3. CDR3 length: 16 amino acids. The germline V gene encodes CDR1 SGHRS and CDR2 YFSETQ. CDR3 nucleotide sequence: TGCGCCAGCAGCTTGGTTGCGGGAGGGCCCTACAATGAGCAGTTCTTC. Residues: CASSLVAGGPYNEQFF. Combining the CDR3 with reference TRBV5-1 and TRBJ2-1 gives the whole variable domain KAGVTQTPRYLIKTRGQQVTLSCSPISGHRSVSWYQQTPGQGLQFLFEYFSETQRNKGNFPGRFSGRQFSNSRSEMNVSTLELGDSALYLCASSLVAGGPYNEQFFGPGTRLTVL.

This sequence joins TRBV30 and TRBJ2-3, with 15 bases aligning to TRBD2. V gave up 1 base and J gave up 1 base; unmatched junction bases: 12. CDR1 is GTSNPN and CDR2 is SVGIG in the germline V gene (reference sequence). The CDR3 sequence is 20 residues long. The CDR3 spells CAWSAGRVGLAGGRTDTQYF. The CDR3 DNA follows: TGTGCCTGGAGTGCAGGGAGGGTGGGACTAGCGGGAGGACGCACAGATACGCAGTATTTT.

The table lists this clone with a few counts. V gene TRBV20-1 combines with J gene TRBJ1-4; the D is unclear. CDR3 length equals 11 residues. V was cut by 4 bases and J by 17 bases, with 17 bases left in between. Germline V gene sequence: CDR1 DFQATT, CDR2 SNEGSKA (reference sequence). CDR3 coding DNA: TGCAGTGCTACTCGTGAAGCCTACCCTTTTTTT. Protein: CSATREAYPFF.

The J gene is TRBJ2-4, the V gene TRBV9; the D gene is possibly TRBD1 (5 bases). Looked up from germline, CDR1 is SGDLS and CDR2 is YYNGEE. Deletions cut 2 bases from V and 0 bases from J, with 9 bases between. This CDR3 is built from 15 residues. In DNA form, the CDR3 reads TGTGCCAGCAGCGTTGACAGTTCAGCCAAAAACATTCAGTACTTC. It encodes CASSVDSSAKNIQYF.

This clone was observed once. The chain joins TRBV11-2 to TRBJ2-2; D is uncertain. CDR1 and CDR2 from the germline V gene are SGHAT and FQNNGV. V dropped 7 bases and J dropped 4 bases, with 19 bases sitting between them. The CDR3 is made up of 16 amino acids. The CDR3: CASTKRGVLGTGELFF. For the CDR3, the DNA is TGTGCCAGCACCAAAAGAGGTGTGCTGGGCACCGGGGAGCTGTTTTTT.

This chain connects TRBV6-5 to TRBJ2-3, with 7 nucleotides matching TRBD1. The trim removed 6 bases at V and 5 bases at J, leaving 5 bases unmatched. This CDR3 region has 13 residues. Germline CDR1 reads MNHEY; CDR2 reads SVGAGI. The CDR3: CASSSTGVDTQYF. The CDR3 nucleotides are TGTGCCAGCAGCAGTACAGGGGTAGATACGCAGTATTTT.

This clone appeared a few times. The chain combines TRBV27 with TRBJ2-7; possibly TRBD1 for D (6 bases). The germline V and J ends were trimmed by 7 bases and 1 base, with 20 bases remaining between them. The CDR3 is 16 residues long. Per germline, CDR1 MNHEY and CDR2 SMNVEV (reference sequence). CDR3 bases: TGTGCCAGCAATGCCTTACGGACAGAGGGATCCTACGAGCAGTACTTC. Protein product: CASNALRTEGSYEQYF.

Here the CDR3 DNA reads TGTGCCAGCAGTCTAAGCGGGACTAGCTGGGCCGGGGAGCTGTTTTTT. Translation: CASSLSGTSWAGELFF. The chain carries TRBV28 and TRBJ2-2; 9 nucleotides match TRBD2. J gave up 6 bases and V 5 bases, and 10 bases lay outside the gene matches. The V gene's germline CDR1 is MDHEN and CDR2 SYDVKM. The CDR3 is 16 residues long.

This clone has a handful of counts. As DNA, the CDR3 is TGTGCCTGGAGTGCTCGGGACAGGGTAACCGGGGAGCTGTTTTTT. Encoded protein: CAWSARDRVTGELFF. The genes are TRBV30 and TRBJ2-2; 9 nucleotides line up with TRBD1. Unmatched junction bases numbered 5, after V lost 1 base and J lost 5 bases. This CDR3 has 15 amino acids. Germline lookup yields CDR1 GTSNPN and CDR2 SVGIG (reference sequence).

V is TRBV10-3 and J is TRBJ1-1; D is uncertain. There are 14 residues in the CDR3. V lost 0 bases and J 4 bases, leaving 9 bases between the germline ends. The germline CDR1 and CDR2 sequences are ENHRY and SYGVKD. CDR3 loop: CAISESREGTEAFF. In nucleotides, the CDR3 is TGTGCCATCAGTGAGTCGAGGGAGGGCACTGAAGCTTTCTTT.